This T cell receptor beta chain was sequenced in a study of blood T cell repertoires in COVID-19. About the research overall: PBMCs, B-cell-depleted T cells, or T cells provided the cDNA or gDNA that made up the material.

Original methodology: Amplification from reference gene primers served as the basis for estimated nucleated cell counts. Some clones are missing from TCRdb's copy, which holds only in-frame ones; the method was immunoSEQ multiplex PCR. From that table come the V and J calls and clone size; the DNA was used to work out D and trimming. Among 100,000 to 120,000 clones listed, roughly 80% were seen once. The CDR3 is 15 amino acids. The junction had 5 bases not matched to a gene; V was cut back by 1 base and J by 6 bases. Germline lookup yields CDR1 SEHNR and CDR2 FQNEAQ (reference sequence). The chain links TRBV7-9 to TRBJ1-2, with 10 bases matching TRBD1. The specimen was peripheral blood. The receptor comes from a woman aged 70-85 years with acute or convalescent COVID-19. The CDR3 protein is CASSLDRGTGDGYTF. The CDR3 DNA reads as TGTGCCAGCAGCTTAGATCGCGGGACAGGGGATGGCTACACCTTC.